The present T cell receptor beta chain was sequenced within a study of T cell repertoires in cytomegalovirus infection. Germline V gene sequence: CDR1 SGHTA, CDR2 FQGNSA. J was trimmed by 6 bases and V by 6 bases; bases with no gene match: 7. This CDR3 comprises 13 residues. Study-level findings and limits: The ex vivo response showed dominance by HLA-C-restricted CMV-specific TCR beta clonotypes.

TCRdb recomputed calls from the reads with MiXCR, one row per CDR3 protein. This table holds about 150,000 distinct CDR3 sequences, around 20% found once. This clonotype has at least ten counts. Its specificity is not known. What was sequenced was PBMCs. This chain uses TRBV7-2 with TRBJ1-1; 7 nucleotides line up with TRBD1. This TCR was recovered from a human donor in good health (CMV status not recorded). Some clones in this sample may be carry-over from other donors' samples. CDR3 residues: CASSLQGIPEAFF. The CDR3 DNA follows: TGTGCCAGCAGTCTACAGGGGATCCCTGAAGCTTTCTTT. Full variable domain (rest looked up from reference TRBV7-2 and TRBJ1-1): GAGVSQSPSNKVTEKGKDVELRCDPISGHTALYWYRQSLGQGLEFLIYFQGNSAPDKSGLPSDRFSAERTGGSVSTLTIQRTQQEDSAVYLCASSLQGIPEAFFGQGTRLTVV.